Shown below are 19 T cell receptor beta chains from a single sample sequenced in a study of blood T cell repertoires in COVID-19. Sequencing was performed with immunoSEQ multiplex PCR; in TCRdb, only in-frame clones are kept and a portion is missing. The sample lists 200,000 to 300,000 clones; approximately 84% were seen once. Specimen: peripheral blood. The receptor source for this set is a man aged 50-59 years with acute or convalescent COVID-19.

The V gene is TRBV7-8, the J gene TRBJ2-7; D gene uncertain. This CDR3 is built from 12 residues. Trimming stripped 8 bases from V and 3 bases from J, with 11 bases between. Per germline, CDR1 SGHVS and CDR2 FQNEAQ. CDR3 residues: CASSTPYYEQYF. Written as DNA, the CDR3 is TGTGCCAGCTCTACGCCGTACTACGAGCAGTACTTC.

The rearrangement uses TRBV11-2 and TRBJ2-5, with TRBD2 matching over 7 bases. CDR1 is SGHAT, CDR2 FQNNGV, per germline. Trimming at V came to 1 base and at J to 2 bases, leaving 4 bases not matched to a gene. The CDR3 is made up of 15 amino acids. The CDR3 reads CASSLARRGQETQYF. As DNA, the CDR3 is TGTGCCAGCAGCTTAGCTAGGCGGGGGCAAGAGACCCAGTACTTC.

The V gene is TRBV6-2 or TRBV6-3, the J gene TRBJ1-2; 10 bases align to TRBD1. This CDR3 has 15 residues. Germline CDR1 is MNHEY and CDR2 is SVGEGT. The V and J ends lost 3 bases and 4 bases, in that order; junction bases with no gene match: 5. CDR3 sequence reads: CASSYLDRGSYGYTF. The CDR3 DNA follows: TGTGCCAGCAGTTATTTGGACAGGGGGTCCTATGGCTACACCTTC.

The genes are TRBV6-5 and TRBJ2-3; TRBD2 agrees at 9 bases. There are 15 residues in the CDR3. Germline V gives CDR1 MNHEY, CDR2 SVGAGI. The J segment lost 9 bases and the V segment lost 5 bases, leaving 12 bases of the junction unmatched. CDR3 protein: CASSRTSEGRGTQYF. CDR3 nucleotides: TGTGCCAGCAGTCGGACTAGCGAAGGCCGAGGGACGCAGTATTTT.

The chain uses TRBV7-2 and TRBJ1-4, with TRBD1 matching over 7 bases. J was trimmed by 3 bases and V by 5 bases; bases with no gene match: 6. The CDR3 consists of 15 residues. Germline values: CDR1 SGHTA, CDR2 FQGNSA. Here the CDR3 reads CASSRQTGPNEKLFF. CDR3 DNA sequence: TGTGCCAGCAGCCGGCAGACAGGGCCTAATGAAAAACTGTTTTTT.

This clone showed up just once. The chain uses TRBV7-8 and TRBJ1-5; 9 nucleotides line up with TRBD1. CDR3 length: 18 amino acids. Trimming cost V 5 bases and J 0 bases; bases outside gene matches: 11. CDR1 and CDR2 from the germline V gene are SGHVS and FQNEAQ. CDR3 in DNA: TGTGCCAGCAGCCCGGGACAGGGAAGGGGATATAGCAATCAGCCCCAGCATTTT. Its protein is CASSPGQGRGYSNQPQHF.

With regard to this clone: The junction and the germline gene differ at one end; a read error may be behind it. This chain connects TRBV10-3 to TRBJ1-1; 7 bases match TRBD1. Germline-derived CDR1 and CDR2 are ENHRY and SYGVKD. The CDR3 sequence is 13 residues long. The CDR3 here is CAVRTGSDTEAFF. In nucleotides, the CDR3 is TGTGCCGTCAGGACAGGCTCGGACACTGAAGCTTTCTTT.

The chain carries TRBV27 and TRBJ2-7, with 7 bases fitting TRBD1. There are 15 residues in the CDR3. CDR1 and CDR2 (germline): MNHEY, SMNVEV (reference sequence). The V segment lost 2 bases and the J segment 7 bases; nucleotides outside the gene matches: 11. CDR3 sequence: CASSLRDSTLLEQYF. CDR3 in DNA: TGTGCCAGCAGTTTACGGGACAGCACCCTCTTAGAGCAGTACTTC.

V and J are TRBV6-5 and TRBJ1-2; D may be TRBD1 (5 bases). Trimming removed 6 bases at V and 4 bases at J, with 15 bases between. Germline CDR1 reads MNHEY; CDR2 reads SVGAGI. The CDR3 has 14 residues. The CDR3: CASSPGPGGYGYTF. The CDR3, as DNA: TGTGCCAGCAGCCCGGGACCCGGGGGCTATGGCTACACCTTC.

The chain uses TRBV6-5 and TRBJ2-7; 7 nucleotides agree with TRBD1. Germline lookup yields CDR1 MNHEY and CDR2 SVGAGI. The CDR3 sequence is 12 residues long. V lost 8 bases, J lost 5 bases, and 6 bases stayed unmatched. In DNA form, the CDR3 reads TGTGCCAGCCGGGACAGCCCCAACGAGCAGTACTTC. It encodes CASRDSPNEQYF.

The chain has TRBV5-6 and TRBJ2-7; 8 positions agree with TRBD1. Germline loops: CDR1 SGHDT, CDR2 YYEEEE. With 3 bases clipped from V and 6 bases from J, the junction kept 14 bases outside the gene matches. The CDR3 spans 16 residues. The CDR3 reads CASSWGTGPPRGEQYF. The CDR3 DNA is TGTGCCAGCAGCTGGGGGACAGGCCCACCTAGGGGCGAGCAGTACTTC. Based on the CDR3 plus reference TRBV5-6 and TRBJ2-7, the full variable domain is DAGVTQSPTHLIKTRGQQVTLRCSPKSGHDTVSWYQQALGQGPQFIFQYYEEEERQRGNFPDRFSGHQFPNYSSELNVNALLLGDSALYLCASSWGTGPPRGEQYFGPGTRLTVT.

V usage is TRBV27 and J usage is TRBJ1-4; 11 bases agree with TRBD1. The CDR3 runs 16 residues. The V gene's germline CDR1 is MNHEY and CDR2 SMNVEV (reference sequence). After removal of 3 bases from V and 8 bases from J, the junction contained 8 bases not matched to a gene. This CDR3 reads CASSLAGTGGVEKLFF. Written as DNA, the CDR3 is TGTGCCAGCAGTTTGGCCGGGACAGGGGGAGTGGAAAAACTGTTTTTT. Full variable domain (remainder filled in from reference TRBV27 and TRBJ1-4): EAQVTQNPRYLITVTGKKLTVTCSQNMNHEYMSWYRQDPGLGLRQIYYSMNVEVTDKGDVPEGYKVSRKEKRNFPLILESPSPNQTSLYFCASSLAGTGGVEKLFFGSGTQLSVL.

V usage is TRBV15 and J usage is TRBJ1-2; 7 nucleotides line up with TRBD1. From germline, CDR1 is LNHNV and CDR2 YYDKDF (reference sequence). This CDR3 is 15 amino acids long. The trim removed 3 bases at V and 2 bases at J, leaving 6 bases unmatched. CDR3 sequence: CATSSPIQGNYGYTF. CDR3 DNA sequence: TGTGCCACCAGCAGCCCGATACAGGGGAACTATGGCTACACCTTC.

This chain connects TRBV11-3 to TRBJ2-1, with a tentative D call TRBD2 (6 bases). The CDR3 loop spans 15 amino acids. V was shortened by 0 bases and J by 3 bases, with 9 bases between the two germline ends. Germline V gives CDR1 SGHNT, CDR2 YENEEA. This CDR3 is CASSLEGRDYNEQFF. In DNA form, the CDR3 reads TGTGCCAGCAGCTTAGAGGGGCGGGACTACAATGAGCAGTTCTTC.

CDR3 residues: CSVDLGSLETQYF. The CDR3 DNA is TGCAGCGTTGATCTGGGCAGCCTGGAGACCCAGTACTTC. V usage is TRBV29-1 and J usage is TRBJ2-5; D gene uncertain. The CDR3 is made up of 13 amino acids. Germline V gene data show CDR1 as SQVTM and CDR2 as ANQGSEA. Trimming pared 3 bases from V and 5 bases from J, leaving 13 bases between.

Here the CDR3 DNA reads TGTGCCAGCAGCCAAGTGGCAGGGGTAGATTATGGCTACACCTTC. It translates to CASSQVAGVDYGYTF. The gene calls are TRBV14 and TRBJ1-2; D may be TRBD1 (6 bases). This CDR3 comprises 15 residues. The V end lost 1 base, the J end lost 5 bases, and 14 bases lay between the germline ends. The V gene's germline CDR1 is SGHDN and CDR2 FVKESK.

The V and J genes are TRBV24-1 and TRBJ2-1; D unclear. The CDR3 extends over 12 amino acids. From germline, CDR1 is KGHDR and CDR2 SFDVKD. Trimming stripped 9 bases from V and 6 bases from J, with 11 bases between. CDR3 loop: CATQDYGNEQFF. CDR3 DNA sequence: TGTGCCACCCAAGATTACGGCAATGAGCAGTTCTTC.

V usage is TRBV10-3 and J usage is TRBJ2-5, with 8 positions matching TRBD1. The CDR3 runs to 12 residues. The V and J ends lost 10 bases and 5 bases, in that order; junction bases with no gene match: 6. Germline CDR1 and CDR2: ENHRY and SYGVKD. Here the CDR3 DNA reads TGTGCCACCTTAGGACAGGGTGAGACCCAGTACTTC. Encoded protein: CATLGQGETQYF.

The chain has TRBV3-1 (or the pseudogene TRBV3-2) and TRBJ2-5; TRBD1 might be the D (5 bases). This CDR3 spans 15 amino acids. Trimming took 0 bases from V and 0 from J, leaving 8 bases between them. Germline V gives CDR1 LGHDT, CDR2 YNNKEL (reference sequence). The DNA for the CDR3 is TGTGCCAGCAGCCAAGATCAGGGCTACCAAGAGACCCAGTACTTC. Protein: CASSQDQGYQETQYF.